The 6 T cell receptor beta chains given below trace back to one sample, sequenced in a study of blood T cell repertoires in COVID-19. Produced via immunoSEQ multiplex PCR; TCRdb's table is partial and in-frame only. Of around 170,000 clones in the sample, around 86% were seen once. The sequencing input was peripheral blood. These receptors originate from a man in his sixties with COVID-19, enrolled during active disease.

This chain connects TRBV7-8 to TRBJ1-3; D is ambiguous. Germline CDR1 is SGHVS and CDR2 is FQNEAQ. The length of the CDR3 is 14 residues. The ends were cut back, 5 bases at V and 0 bases at J, with 8 bases in the middle. CDR3 nucleotide sequence: TGTGCCAGCAGCCTACAGTTCTCTGGAAACACCATATATTTT. Its translation: CASSLQFSGNTIYF.

V usage is TRBV18 and J usage is TRBJ1-2, with 10 bases lining up with TRBD1. Germline trimming cut 4 bases from V and 8 bases from J; bases unmatched to any gene: 10. The CDR3 loop spans 15 amino acids. Germline V gene lookup returns CDR1 KGHSH and CDR2 LQKENI. The CDR3 region is CASSLAGTGDRGYTF. The CDR3 bases are TGTGCCAGCTCACTTGCCGGGACAGGGGATCGCGGCTACACCTTC.

V and J are TRBV5-1 and TRBJ2-5; the D gene is possibly TRBD2 (5 bases). This CDR3 is built from 14 residues. The V gene's germline CDR1 is SGHRS and CDR2 YFSETQ. Trimming took 1 base from V and 2 from J, leaving 9 bases between them. The CDR3 bases are TGCGCCAGCAGCTTGACGGGAAGGCAAGAGACCCAGTACTTC. Protein product: CASSLTGRQETQYF.

The gene calls are TRBV14 and TRBJ1-6, with 8 bases lining up with TRBD1. CDR1 and CDR2 (germline): SGHDN, FVKESK. This CDR3 has 15 amino acids. V gave up 0 bases and J gave up 9 bases; unmatched junction bases: 4. CDR3 sequence: CASSQDQTGVSPLHF. CDR3 nucleotide sequence: TGTGCCAGCAGCCAAGACCAGACAGGGGTTTCACCCCTCCACTTT.

The CDR3 DNA sequence: TGTGCCAGCAGTACAGGGGTCGGCTACACCTTC. Translation: CASSTGVGYTF. The chain joins TRBV28 to TRBJ1-2; 7 bases match TRBD1. Trimming at V came to 5 bases and at J to 8 bases, leaving 2 bases not matched to a gene. Germline values: CDR1 MDHEN, CDR2 SYDVKM. The CDR3 consists of 11 residues.

The J gene is TRBJ2-7, the V gene TRBV27; the D is unclear. This CDR3 spans 13 amino acids. Trimming shortened V by 1 base and J by 1 base, and 5 bases separated the two germline ends. CDR1 and CDR2 from the germline V gene are MNHEY and SMNVEV (reference sequence). Here the CDR3 DNA reads TGTGCCAGCAGTTTATATCGGTCCTACGAGCAGTACTTC. Translation: CASSLYRSYEQYF.